The next 32 T cell receptor beta chains were all read from a single sample in a study of T cells in Graves' hyperthyroidism and ophthalmopathy. Amplified TCR beta CDR3 regions derived from RNA transcripts. The HTBI set primed first-round TCR CDR3 RT-PCR. TCRdb ran MiXCR on the multiplex PCR reads and lists one entry per CDR3 protein. The sample shows 500,000 to 800,000 distinct CDR3 sequences, about 45% of them seen only once. Sequenced sample: peripheral blood or thyroid tissue (not recorded which). The source is an adult man with Graves' disease, either hyperthyroidism or ophthalmopathy (not recorded which).

Only a few counts were recorded for this clonotype. The J gene is TRBJ1-6, the V gene TRBV2, with a possible D match to TRBD1 (5 bases). Trimming took 10 bases from V and 4 from J, leaving 17 bases between them. The CDR3 contains 15 residues. Germline loops: CDR1 SNHLY, CDR2 FYNNEI. The CDR3 sequence is CATLVPRGYNSPLHF. The DNA for the CDR3 is TGTGCCACCTTAGTTCCCCGGGGGTATAATTCACCCCTCCACTTT.

In the case of this clonotype: Without the conserved terminal phenylalanine or tryptophan, this CDR3 likely stems from a read error. No DNA is shown, since the ends of the CDR3 on it are uncertain; the CDR3 is the one TCRdb lists. The chain has TRBV29-1 and TRBJ1-4. Germline CDR1 reads SQVTM; CDR2 reads ANQGSEA. The CDR3 is 10 amino acids long, termini counted. CDR3 protein: CSVEDESYHY.

Regarding this clonotype: A read error is possible here, since a much larger clone lies one base away. The rearrangement uses TRBV10-3 and TRBJ2-7; possible D gene TRBD1, 6 bases. V was trimmed by 2 bases and J by 5 bases, leaving 13 bases between them. Germline CDR1 ENHRY, CDR2 SYGVKD. This CDR3 is 14 amino acids long. CDR3 nucleotide sequence: TGTGCCATCAGTGAGAGGACAGTTACCAACGAGCAGTACTTC. Translated, it gives CAISERTVTNEQYF.

This CDR3 reads CASSLAGAFGNQPQHF. CDR3 DNA: TGTGCCAGCAGCTTGGCGGGAGCGTTCGGCAATCAGCCCCAGCATTTT. This chain connects TRBV7-2 to TRBJ1-5; D is unclear. The length of the CDR3 is 16 residues. Germline assignment: CDR1 SGHTA and CDR2 FQGNSA. V was pared by 3 bases and J by 2 bases, with 14 bases between.

This clonotype was recorded once. The CDR3 spells CASSPIRAVQETQYF. CDR3 nucleotide sequence: TGTGCCAGCTCACCCATTCGGGCAGTCCAAGAGACCCAGTACTTC. The J gene is TRBJ2-5, the V gene TRBV7-2; D remains ambiguous. CDR3 length equals 15 residues. Looked up from germline, CDR1 is SGHTA and CDR2 is FQGNSA. V was trimmed by 8 bases and J by 1 base, leaving 17 bases between them.

Note on this clonotype: The junction departs from the called germline gene at one end, perhaps through a read error. This chain connects TRBV7-6 to TRBJ2-5, with TRBD1 matching over 7 bases. The CDR3 is made up of 14 amino acids. The germline CDR1 and CDR2 sequences are SGHVS and FNYEAQ. CDR3 sequence (DNA): TGTGCTAGCAGGGAGACAGGGAGCCAAGAGACCCAGTACTTC. Protein sequence: CASRETGSQETQYF.

This clonotype appeared a few times. The rearrangement uses TRBV7-6 and TRBJ1-5; 11 bases map to TRBD1. Germline V gives CDR1 SGHVS, CDR2 FNYEAQ. V gave up 3 bases and J gave up 6 bases; unmatched junction bases: 7. The CDR3 is 16 residues long. Here the CDR3 reads CASSLDGQGASQPQHF. DNA of the CDR3: TGTGCCAGCAGCTTGGATGGACAGGGGGCAAGTCAGCCCCAGCATTTT.

The V and J genes are TRBV6-2 or TRBV6-3 and TRBJ1-4; D remains ambiguous. The CDR3 runs 14 residues. V was cut by 10 bases and J by 0 bases, with 12 bases left in between. Germline V gene sequence: CDR1 MNHEY, CDR2 SVGEGT. As DNA, the CDR3 is TGTGCCAACGTCCCCGGGGCAACTAATGAAAAACTGTTTTTT. Protein: CANVPGATNEKLFF.

This clonotype was counted between two and nine times. The CDR3 bases are TGTGCCAGCAGCTCAGGACTAGCGGGAGCGAGAGAGCAGTACTTC. It specifies CASSSGLAGAREQYF. This rearrangement joins TRBV7-2 to TRBJ2-7; 13 bases map to TRBD2. The CDR3 is 15 amino acids. Per the germline V gene, CDR1 is SGHTA and CDR2 is FQGNSA. V lost 4 bases, J lost 7 bases, and 7 bases stayed unmatched.

V gene TRBV25-1 combines with J gene TRBJ1-1; D might be TRBD1 (5 bases). CDR3 length: 18 residues. Trimming shortened V by 3 bases and J by 0 bases, and 20 bases separated the two germline ends. The V gene's germline CDR1 is MGHDK and CDR2 SYGVNS. The CDR3 nucleotides read TGTGCCAGCAGTGATCGTGACTTGTCGACAGTCTTGAACACTGAAGCTTTCTTT. This codes for CASSDRDLSTVLNTEAFF.

The chain has TRBV12-3 or TRBV12-4 and TRBJ1-1; D is uncertain. This CDR3 contains 11 residues. The V end was cut by 9 bases, the J end by 2 bases, with 7 bases between. The CDR3 sequence is CASAGNTEAFF. The CDR3 nucleotides are TGTGCCAGTGCGGGCAACACTGAAGCTTTCTTT.

This clonotype has just a few counts. V gene TRBV29-1 combines with J gene TRBJ1-2; D is uncertain. The germline V gene has CDR1 SQVTM and CDR2 ANQGSEA. The V and J ends lost 4 bases and 5 bases respectively, with 23 bases between them. This CDR3 is built from 16 residues. The CDR3 sequence: CSVGASSGILLYGYTF. In DNA, the CDR3 is TGCAGCGTTGGGGCCAGCTCGGGGATTCTGCTATATGGCTACACCTTC.

The V call is TRBV6-5, the J call TRBJ2-5, with D maybe TRBD2 (5 bases). This CDR3 comprises 11 residues. Per the germline V gene, CDR1 is MNHEY and CDR2 is SVGAGI. The ends were cut back, 3 bases at V and 9 bases at J, with 8 bases in the middle. The CDR3: CASSYDGAQYF. The CDR3 bases are TGTGCCAGCAGTTATGACGGGGCCCAGTACTTC.

There are a few counts of this clonotype. The rearrangement links TRBV2 to TRBJ1-6; D is undetermined. This CDR3 has 14 amino acids. V lost 5 bases and J 0 bases, leaving 5 bases between the germline ends. Germline V gives CDR1 SNHLY, CDR2 FYNNEI. DNA for the CDR3: TGTGCCAGCAGTTCAGGCTCCTATAATTCACCCCTCCACTTT. Translation: CASSSGSYNSPLHF.

This clonotype was observed a few times. The chain uses TRBV7-9 and TRBJ1-1; possible D gene TRBD1, 5 bases. In germline, CDR1 is SEHNR, CDR2 FQNEAQ (reference sequence). V was pared by 7 bases and J by 0 bases, with 18 bases between. CDR3 length equals 16 residues. The DNA for the CDR3 is TGTGCCAGCACCCCGGGACCGAACCTCATGAACACTGAAGCTTTCTTT. Residues: CASTPGPNLMNTEAFF.

The chain is built from TRBV7-9 and TRBJ1-1, with TRBD1 matching over 9 bases. V lost 5 bases and J lost 11; bases outside the gene matches: 12. Germline CDR1 is SEHNR and CDR2 is FQNEAQ (reference sequence). CDR3 size: 14 residues. The CDR3 bases are TGTGCCAGCAGCGGCAGGACAGGGGCCCAGAAGGCTTTCTTT. Protein: CASSGRTGAQKAFF.

Notes on this clonotype: Being one base from a much bigger clone, this may be a read error. The CDR3 carries no conserved terminal phenylalanine or tryptophan, so it likely arises from a read error. The CDR3 reads CSVWTFQETQYL. In DNA, the CDR3 is TGCAGCGTATGGACATTCCAAGAGACCCAGTACCTC. The rearrangement links TRBV29-1 to TRBJ2-5; TRBD1 might be the D (5 bases). Germline CDR1 is SQVTM and CDR2 is ANQGSEA. The CDR3 runs to 12 residues. The V end lost 6 bases, the J end lost 1 base, and 9 bases lay between the germline ends.

There are a few counts of this clonotype. In DNA form, the CDR3 reads TGCAGTGCTAGAGGGGGACTTTCCTATGGCTACACCTTC. It encodes CSARGGLSYGYTF. The J gene is TRBJ1-2, the V gene TRBV20-1; maybe TRBD1 (5 bases). The length of the CDR3 is 13 residues. Deletions cut 1 base from V and 4 bases from J, with 10 bases between. Germline V lookup: CDR1 DFQATT, CDR2 SNEGSKA (reference sequence).

This clonotype was found a few times. This chain connects TRBV12-5 to TRBJ1-2, with D possibly TRBD1 on 6 matching bases. The CDR3 sequence is 14 residues long. Per germline, CDR1 LGHNT and CDR2 FRNRAP. V gave up 7 bases and J gave up 7 bases, with 19 bases separating them. The CDR3 reads CASALGQGNAGYTF. The CDR3 DNA follows: TGTGCTAGTGCCCTCGGTCAGGGGAACGCTGGCTACACCTTC.

This clonotype was observed once. CDR3 bases: TGTGCCACCACCCCGGGACGGAAACTTTATAGCAATCAGCCCCAGCATTTT. It translates to CATTPGRKLYSNQPQHF. The chain is built from TRBV15 and TRBJ1-5; perhaps TRBD1 as D (5 bases). Trimming took off 7 bases at V and 0 bases at J, with 19 bases between the two ends. Germline-derived CDR1 and CDR2 are LNHNV and YYDKDF (reference sequence). The CDR3 runs to 17 residues.

In this sample, this clonotype turned up many times. The genes are TRBV10-2 and TRBJ1-3; D gene ambiguous. Germline V gives CDR1 WSHSY, CDR2 SAAADI. Trimming stripped 7 bases from V and 0 bases from J, with 7 bases between. The CDR3 totals 13 residues. CDR3 sequence reads: CASMGVSGNTIYF. CDR3 DNA: TGCGCCAGCATGGGAGTCTCTGGAAACACCATATATTTT.

This clonotype turned up a few times. The chain recombines TRBV6-1 with TRBJ2-6; 7 nucleotides align to TRBD1. The ends lost 6 bases at V and 2 bases at J; junction bases unmatched: 7. The CDR3 is made up of 16 amino acids. Germline V lookup: CDR1 MNHNS, CDR2 SASEGT. The CDR3 protein is CASSPRGQTGANVLTF. In nucleotides, the CDR3 is TGTGCCAGCAGCCCAAGGGGGCAGACTGGGGCCAACGTCCTGACTTTC.

The J gene is TRBJ1-2, the V gene TRBV5-1, with 12 bases aligning to TRBD1. V shed 4 bases and J 8 bases; nucleotides not matched to a gene: 6. Looked up from germline, CDR1 is SGHRS and CDR2 is YFSETQ. This CDR3 is 14 amino acids long. The CDR3 sequence is CASSQGTGGIGYTF. For the CDR3, the DNA is TGCGCCAGCAGCCAAGGGACAGGGGGCATCGGCTACACCTTC.

This clonotype was counted a single time. This could be a read error, since a much larger clone is one nucleotide away. J is TRBJ1-4 and V is TRBV7-6; D gene unclear. The CDR3 runs 15 residues. Deletions cut 1 base from V and 10 bases from J, with 16 bases between. CDR1 is SGHVS and CDR2 is FNYEAQ in the germline V gene. The DNA for the CDR3 is TGTGCCAGCAGCTTAGTTGTGGGAGGGTATGGAAAACTGTTTTTT. This sequence encodes CASSLVVGGYGKLFF.

This clonotype was counted between two and nine times. CDR3 region: CASSEGRTTLYTGELFF. In DNA form, the CDR3 reads TGTGCCAGCAGTGAAGGGAGGACAACGCTATACACCGGGGAGCTGTTTTTT. This chain uses TRBV2 with TRBJ2-2; TRBD1 or TRBD2 may be the D gene (5 bases each). The V end lost 1 base, the J end lost 3 bases, and 15 bases lay between the germline ends. The CDR3 loop spans 17 amino acids. Looked up from germline, CDR1 is SNHLY and CDR2 is FYNNEI.

This clonotype was seen only once. V and J are TRBV2 and TRBJ1-1, with D unresolved. The CDR3 has 16 amino acids. Germline loops: CDR1 SNHLY, CDR2 FYNNEI. V dropped 4 bases and J dropped 2 bases, with 17 bases sitting between them. CDR3 coding DNA: TGTGCCAGCAGTGCTAGTAAGGCAGTAGATAACACTGAAGCTTTCTTT. Its protein is CASSASKAVDNTEAFF.

The DNA for the CDR3 is TGTGCCAGCACTGCAGGACGAAGCTACGAGCAGTACTTC. Translation: CASTAGRSYEQYF. This chain links TRBV6-5 with TRBJ2-7; unclear D gene. Trimming left V 7 bases short and J 3 bases short, with 13 bases between. The germline V gene has CDR1 MNHEY and CDR2 SVGAGI. CDR3 length: 13 residues.

The chain recombines TRBV7-8 with TRBJ2-2; D not resolved. Germline V gives CDR1 SGHVS, CDR2 FQNEAQ. There are 13 residues in the CDR3. V lost 1 base and J 5 bases, leaving 5 bases between the germline ends. The CDR3 DNA follows: TGTGCCAGCAGCTTAGTTTGGACCGGGGAGCTGTTTTTT. Translating gives CASSLVWTGELFF.

CDR3 in DNA: TGTGCCACCGCAGCGACAGGCGGTCAGCCCCAGCATTTT. This sequence encodes CATAATGGQPQHF. This chain uses TRBV24-1 with TRBJ1-5; TRBD1 is a possible D gene (6 bases). Trimming shortened V by 9 bases and J by 6 bases, and 14 bases separated the two germline ends. This CDR3 is built from 13 residues. Looked up from germline, CDR1 is KGHDR and CDR2 is SFDVKD.

This clonotype was observed many times. The chain couples TRBV7-8 to TRBJ1-5; TRBD1 aligns across 8 bases. CDR3 size: 15 residues. Looked up from germline, CDR1 is SGHVS and CDR2 is FQNEAQ. With 5 bases clipped from V and 5 bases from J, the junction kept 8 bases outside the gene matches. CDR3 loop: CASSPGTGVYQPQHF. Written as DNA, the CDR3 is TGTGCCAGCAGCCCCGGGACAGGCGTATATCAGCCCCAGCATTTT. Complete variable domain (other parts from reference TRBV7-8 and TRBJ1-5): GAGVSQSPRYKVAKRGQDVALRCDPISGHVSLFWYQQALGQGPEFLTYFQNEAQLDKSGLPSDRFFAERPEGSVSTLKIQRTQQEDSAVYLCASSPGTGVYQPQHFGDGTRLSIL.

The chain is built from TRBV2 and TRBJ1-5; D is perhaps TRBD1 (6 bases). Germline assignment: CDR1 SNHLY and CDR2 FYNNEI. The CDR3 is made up of 14 amino acids. Trimming removed 3 bases at V and 4 bases at J, with 10 bases between. In nucleotides, the CDR3 is TGTGCCAGCAGTGATACAGGGTGGAATCAGCCCCAGCATTTT. This gives the protein CASSDTGWNQPQHF.

J is TRBJ1-1 and V is TRBV12-3 or TRBV12-4; 8 positions agree with TRBD1. The CDR3 extends over 12 amino acids. V shed 4 bases, J shed 8 bases, and the junction held 3 bases outside the gene matches. CDR3 amino acids: CASSSRQGEAFF. As DNA, the CDR3 is TGTGCCAGCAGTTCCAGACAGGGGGAAGCTTTCTTT.